Below, one T cell receptor beta chain is given with its context. The junction differs from germline at one of its ends, possibly a read error. Germline V gene sequence: CDR1 SGHVS, CDR2 FQNEAQ. The CDR3 runs 15 residues. The data are from a study of neurological immune-mediated disorders. TCRdb used MiXCR to reprocess the 5' RACE reads, holding one entry per CDR3 protein. Seen here are about 29,000 distinct CDR3 sequences, around 12% observed once, and the top ten hold 7.8%. The rearrangement joins TRBV7-8 to TRBJ2-2; no clear D gene. Material for sequencing was PBMCs. The sequence came from a man aged 55 to 69 in good health. The CDR3 spells CVSSLRSRFTGELFF. The CDR3 region has the DNA TGTGTCAGCAGCTTAAGGTCAAGATTCACCGGGGAGCTGTTTTTT.